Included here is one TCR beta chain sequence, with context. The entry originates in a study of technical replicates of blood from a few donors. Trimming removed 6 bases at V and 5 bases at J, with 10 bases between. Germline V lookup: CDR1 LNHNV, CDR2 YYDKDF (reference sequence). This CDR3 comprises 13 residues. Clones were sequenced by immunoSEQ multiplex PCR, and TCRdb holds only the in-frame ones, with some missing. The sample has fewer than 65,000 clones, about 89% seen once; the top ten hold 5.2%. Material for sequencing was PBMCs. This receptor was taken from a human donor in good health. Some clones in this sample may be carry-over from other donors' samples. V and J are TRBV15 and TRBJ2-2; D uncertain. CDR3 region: CATRAAGTGELFF. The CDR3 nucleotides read TGTGCCACCAGGGCCGCCGGGACCGGGGAGCTGTTTTTT.